The clone carrying this T cell receptor (beta chain) was seen many times. These data are taken from a study of T-cell memory formation after mild COVID-19. Background on the study: Across donors, TCR clusters were largely donor specific.

Employing constant-segment primers, 5'RACE generated TCR alpha and TCR beta cDNA libraries bearing sample barcodes and UMIs. Via MiXCR, TCRdb re-called the 5' RACE reads, giving one row per CDR3 protein. The sample contains some 160,000 distinct CDR3 sequences, over 10% of which appear only once. The CDR3 is made up of 14 amino acids. The germline V gene encodes CDR1 DFQATT and CDR2 SNEGSKA (reference sequence). V dropped 2 bases and J dropped 9; count of bases not matched to a gene: 8. The receptor comes from a man younger than 35 who had mild COVID-19 (a few samples of this study predate the infection). Cell type and time point are not known. Sequencing input: PBMCs or a T cell subset sorted from them (not recorded which). The genes are TRBV20-1 and TRBJ2-2; 8 nucleotides agree with TRBD2. In DNA, the CDR3 is TGCAGTGCTAGACCCTCATTTAGCGGGAGGGAGCTGTTTTTT. Residues: CSARPSFSGRELFF.